A single TCR beta chain is shown here with its context. Its specificity is unknown. It was cDNA, reverse transcribed from extracted RNA, that served as the sequencing template. Some clones are missing from TCRdb's copy, which holds only in-frame ones; the method was immunoSEQ multiplex PCR. This sample has about 42,000 clones, with under 70% found just once. This sample was included in a study of CD8+ T cells in alopecia areata. Overall study findings and caveats: Sharing of TCRs across patients appeared less clear than in mice, possibly for HLA-related reasons. Association of baseline CD8+ expansion with response is uncertain owing to one nonresponder. Across lesional scalp, and particularly alopecia totalis/universalis, clonality surpassed that of normal scalp.

Treatment noted: oral pan-JAK inhibitor, 5-10 mg twice daily. Peripheral blood and lesional scalp punch biopsies were taken from alopecia areata patients. Trimming cost V 1 base and J 8 bases, with 8 bases left between them. CDR3 length: 13 residues. From germline, CDR1 is LNHNV and CDR2 YYDKDF (reference sequence). The TCR comes from a human donor with alopecia areata. The rearrangement joins TRBV15 to TRBJ1-4; D uncertain. Sample: CD8+ T cells sorted from blood, taken at week 4, from a patient treated with tofacitinib. The CDR3 sequence is CATSRGSVEKLFF. The CDR3, as DNA: TGTGCCACCAGCAGAGGGTCTGTCGAAAAACTGTTTTTT.